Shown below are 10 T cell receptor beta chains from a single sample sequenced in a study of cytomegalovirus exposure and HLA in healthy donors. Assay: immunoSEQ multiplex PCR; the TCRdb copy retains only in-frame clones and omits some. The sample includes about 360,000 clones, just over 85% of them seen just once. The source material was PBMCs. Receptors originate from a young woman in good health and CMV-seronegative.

The CDR3 coding sequence is TGCGCCAGCAGCGACGAGGGGGTACCCCCTTATGGCTACACCTTC. Translating it yields CASSDEGVPPYGYTF. The rearrangement links TRBV5-1 to TRBJ1-2, with a possible D match to TRBD1 (6 bases). Trimming took 4 bases from V and 5 from J, leaving 18 bases between them. This CDR3 is built from 15 residues. CDR1 is SGHRS, CDR2 YFSETQ, per germline.

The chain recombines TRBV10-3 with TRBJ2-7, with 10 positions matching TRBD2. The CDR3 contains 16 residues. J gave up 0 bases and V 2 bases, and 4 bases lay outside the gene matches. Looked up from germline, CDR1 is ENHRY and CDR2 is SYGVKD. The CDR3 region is CAISERTSGTSYEQYF. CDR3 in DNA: TGTGCCATCAGTGAGAGGACTAGCGGTACCTCCTACGAGCAGTACTTC.

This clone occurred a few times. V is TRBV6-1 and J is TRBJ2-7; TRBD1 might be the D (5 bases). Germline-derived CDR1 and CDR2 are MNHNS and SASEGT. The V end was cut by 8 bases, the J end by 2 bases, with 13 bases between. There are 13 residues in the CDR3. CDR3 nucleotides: TGTGCCAGCGACGTGGACAAGCCCTACGAGCAGTACTTC. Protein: CASDVDKPYEQYF.

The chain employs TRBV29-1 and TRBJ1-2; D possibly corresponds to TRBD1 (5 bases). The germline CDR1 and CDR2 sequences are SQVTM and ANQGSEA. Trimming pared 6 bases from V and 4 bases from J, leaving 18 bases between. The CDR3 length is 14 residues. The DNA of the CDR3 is TGCAGCGTGCCCCCAGAAGACAGCTCCTATGGCTACACCTTC. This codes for CSVPPEDSSYGYTF. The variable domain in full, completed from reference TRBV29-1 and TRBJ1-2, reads SAVISQKPSRDICQRGTSLTIQCQVDSQVTMMFWYRQQPGQSLTLIATANQGSEATYESGFVIDKFPISRPNLTFSTLTVSNMSPEDSSIYLCSVPPEDSSYGYTFGSGTRLTVV.

DNA of the CDR3: TGTGCCAGCAGTTTCAGGTTGAACACTGAAGCTTTCTTT. Protein: CASSFRLNTEAFF. The chain is built from TRBV28 and TRBJ1-1; D uncertain. The CDR3 is made up of 13 amino acids. The V and J ends lost 3 bases and 0 bases respectively, with 5 bases between them. In germline, CDR1 is MDHEN, CDR2 SYDVKM.

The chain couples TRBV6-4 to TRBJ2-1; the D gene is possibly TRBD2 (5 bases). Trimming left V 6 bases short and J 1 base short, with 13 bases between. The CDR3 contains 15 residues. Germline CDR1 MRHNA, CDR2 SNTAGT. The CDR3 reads CASSGGSESYNEQFF. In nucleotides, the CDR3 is TGTGCCAGCAGCGGCGGGTCCGAGTCCTACAATGAGCAGTTCTTC.

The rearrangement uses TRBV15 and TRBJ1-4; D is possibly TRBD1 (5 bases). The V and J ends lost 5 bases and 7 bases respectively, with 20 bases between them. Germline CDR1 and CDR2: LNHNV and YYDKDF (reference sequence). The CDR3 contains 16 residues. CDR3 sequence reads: CATSEQMQGSSEKLFF. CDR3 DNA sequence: TGTGCCACCAGCGAACAAATGCAGGGATCAAGTGAAAAACTGTTTTTT.

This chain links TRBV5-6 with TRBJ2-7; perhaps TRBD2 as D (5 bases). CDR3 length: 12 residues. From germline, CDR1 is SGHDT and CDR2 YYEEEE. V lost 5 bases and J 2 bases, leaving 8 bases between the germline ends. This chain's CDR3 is CASSHGTYEQYF. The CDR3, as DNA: TGTGCCAGCAGTCACGGGACCTACGAGCAGTACTTC.

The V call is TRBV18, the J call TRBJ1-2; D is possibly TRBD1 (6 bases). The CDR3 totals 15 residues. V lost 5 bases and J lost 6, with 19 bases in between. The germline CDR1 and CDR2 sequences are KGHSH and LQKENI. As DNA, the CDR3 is TGTGCCAGCTCATCCCGTTCTGCAGGGGTCCATGGCTACACCTTC. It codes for CASSSRSAGVHGYTF.

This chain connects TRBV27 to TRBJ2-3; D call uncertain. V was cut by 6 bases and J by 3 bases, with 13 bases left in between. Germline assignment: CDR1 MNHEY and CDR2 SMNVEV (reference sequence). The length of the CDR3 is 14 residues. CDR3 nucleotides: TGTGCCAGCAGCTTTACTATGTCGACAGATACGCAGTATTTT. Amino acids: CASSFTMSTDTQYF.